A selection of T cell receptor beta chains follows, all from one sample in a study of shared clonotypes between healthy human individuals. The table came from immunoSEQ multiplex PCR; TCRdb's copy has only in-frame clones and leaves some out. The sample lists roughly 2 million clones; almost 96% were seen once. Sequencing was carried out using naive CD4+ T cells sorted from blood. The receptors stem from a man younger than 35 in good health. CDR3s include the opening cysteine and the closing phenylalanine or tryptophan. D genes are given only for firm matches. Size is stated for part of the rows, as once, few or many counts, or as a class when the clone is expanded.

d_call: NA; j_call: TRBJ2-5; clone_size: NA; v_call: TRBV30; cdr3_aa: CASGRGGSETQYF; cdr3_nt: TGTGCCTCCGGAAGGGGGGGGAGCGAGACCCAGTACTTC
d_call: TRBD1; j_call: TRBJ1-3; clone_size: NA; v_call: TRBV6-5; cdr3_aa: CASSLGQGKGNTIYF; cdr3_nt: TGTGCCAGCAGTTTGGGACAGGGGAAGGGAAACACCATATATTTT
d_call: NA; j_call: TRBJ1-6; clone_size: NA; v_call: TRBV7-2; cdr3_aa: CASSTRGGGSGNSPLHF; cdr3_nt: TGTGCCAGCAGCACAAGGGGCGGAGGGTCTGGAAATTCACCCCTCCACTTT
d_call: NA; j_call: TRBJ2-5; clone_size: NA; v_call: TRBV6-6; cdr3_aa: CASCGQGETQYF; cdr3_nt: TGTGCCAGCTGTGGGCAAGGAGAGACCCAGTACTTC
d_call: NA; j_call: TRBJ1-2; clone_size: NA; v_call: TRBV19; cdr3_aa: CASSIEGRSGYTF; cdr3_nt: TGTGCCAGTAGTATAGAGGGGAGGAGTGGCTACACCTTC
d_call: NA; j_call: TRBJ2-5; clone_size: NA; v_call: TRBV29-1; cdr3_aa: CSVWGGMLGETQYF; cdr3_nt: TGCAGCGTCTGGGGGGGCATGCTTGGGGAGACCCAGTACTTC
d_call: NA; j_call: TRBJ1-1; clone_size: NA; v_call: TRBV16; cdr3_aa: CASSQSTGWHTEAFF; cdr3_nt: TGTGCCAGCAGCCAATCCACAGGGTGGCACACTGAAGCTTTCTTT
d_call: TRBD1; j_call: TRBJ2-5; clone_size: NA; v_call: TRBV18; cdr3_aa: CASSPPDRGGETQYF; cdr3_nt: TGTGCCAGCTCACCACCGGACAGGGGAGGGGAGACCCAGTACTTC
d_call: NA; j_call: TRBJ1-3; clone_size: NA; v_call: TRBV6-5; cdr3_aa: CASSRGPNSGNTIYF; cdr3_nt: TGTGCCAGCAGTAGGGGACCGAACTCTGGAAACACCATATATTTT
d_call: NA; j_call: TRBJ2-1; clone_size: NA; v_call: TRBV2; cdr3_aa: CANHDRSNEQFF; cdr3_nt: TGTGCCAACCACGACAGGAGCAATGAGCAGTTCTTC
d_call: NA; j_call: TRBJ1-3; clone_size: NA; v_call: TRBV5-4; cdr3_aa: CASSSGIPSGNTIYF; cdr3_nt: TGTGCCAGCAGCTCCGGGATACCCTCTGGAAACACCATATATTTT
d_call: NA; j_call: TRBJ1-1; clone_size: NA; v_call: TRBV10-3; cdr3_aa: CAISPGTVRGAEAFF; cdr3_nt: TGTGCCATTAGTCCCGGGACTGTCCGGGGGGCTGAAGCTTTCTTT
d_call: TRBD2; j_call: TRBJ2-3; clone_size: once; v_call: TRBV19; cdr3_aa: CASRPAGRTDTQYF; cdr3_nt: TGTGCCAGCAGGCCAGCGGGGAGGACAGATACGCAGTATTTT
d_call: NA; j_call: TRBJ2-4; clone_size: NA; v_call: TRBV29-1; cdr3_aa: CSVRKSAKNIQYF; cdr3_nt: TGCAGCGTGCGGAAATCGGCCAAAAACATTCAGTACTTC
d_call: NA; j_call: TRBJ1-5; clone_size: few; v_call: TRBV2; cdr3_aa: CASSEAREGQPQHF; cdr3_nt: TGTGCCAGCAGTGAAGCCAGGGAAGGTCAGCCCCAGCATTTT
d_call: NA; j_call: TRBJ2-3; clone_size: NA; v_call: TRBV5-1; cdr3_aa: CASSLERSLSTDTQYF; cdr3_nt: TGCGCCAGCAGCTTGGAAAGGAGCCTTAGCACAGATACGCAGTATTTT
d_call: TRBD1; j_call: TRBJ1-2; clone_size: once; v_call: TRBV14; cdr3_aa: CASSRDRAYGYTF; cdr3_nt: TGTGCCAGCAGCCGGGACAGGGCCTATGGCTACACCTTC
d_call: TRBD2; j_call: TRBJ2-1; clone_size: NA; v_call: TRBV5-1; cdr3_aa: CASSSTSSRNEQFF; cdr3_nt: TGCGCCAGCAGCTCGACTAGCTCCCGAAATGAGCAGTTCTTC
d_call: NA; j_call: TRBJ2-2; clone_size: NA; v_call: TRBV6-4; cdr3_aa: CASRFTGELFF; cdr3_nt: TGTGCCAGCAGATTCACCGGGGAGCTGTTTTTT
d_call: NA; j_call: TRBJ2-5; clone_size: NA; v_call: TRBV13; cdr3_aa: CASSLWAGRYEETQYF; cdr3_nt: TGTGCCAGCAGCTTATGGGCAGGGCGGTATGAAGAGACCCAGTACTTC
d_call: TRBD1; j_call: TRBJ1-2; clone_size: NA; v_call: TRBV5-1; cdr3_aa: CASSLDPGQYGYTF; cdr3_nt: TGCGCCAGCAGCTTGGACCCGGGACAGTATGGCTACACCTTC
d_call: TRBD1; j_call: TRBJ2-7; clone_size: NA; v_call: TRBV5-1; cdr3_aa: CASSLGPTGFPYEQYF; cdr3_nt: TGCGCCAGCAGCTTAGGGCCGACAGGGTTCCCCTACGAGCAGTACTTC
d_call: NA; j_call: TRBJ1-1; clone_size: NA; v_call: TRBV7-2; cdr3_aa: CASSVPLTGYNEAFF; cdr3_nt: TGTGCCAGCAGCGTACCTTTAACAGGGTACAATGAAGCTTTCTTT
d_call: TRBD1; j_call: TRBJ1-6; clone_size: NA; v_call: TRBV6-5; cdr3_aa: CASSSVTGGNSPLHF; cdr3_nt: TGTGCCAGCAGTTCTGTTACAGGGGGGAATTCACCCCTCCACTTT
d_call: NA; j_call: TRBJ1-6; clone_size: once; v_call: TRBV11-2; cdr3_aa: CASSLSGLRNSPLHF; cdr3_nt: TGTGCCAGCAGCTTATCCGGGTTGCGAAATTCACCCCTCCACTTT
d_call: NA; j_call: TRBJ1-2; clone_size: NA; v_call: TRBV19; cdr3_aa: CASTPPGKSYGYTF; cdr3_nt: TGTGCCAGTACACCGCCAGGGAAATCCTATGGCTACACCTTC
d_call: NA; j_call: TRBJ1-2; clone_size: NA; v_call: TRBV6-6; cdr3_aa: CASSYTYGYTF; cdr3_nt: TGTGCCAGCAGTTACACCTATGGCTACACCTTC
d_call: NA; j_call: TRBJ2-7; clone_size: once; v_call: TRBV28; cdr3_aa: CASSLPLWGQYEQYF; cdr3_nt: TGTGCCAGCAGTTTGCCGTTGTGGGGTCAATACGAGCAGTACTTC
d_call: NA; j_call: TRBJ1-1; clone_size: NA; v_call: TRBV5-8; cdr3_aa: CASSWGEGTANTEAFF; cdr3_nt: TGTGCCAGCAGTTGGGGAGAGGGGACCGCGAACACTGAAGCTTTCTTT
d_call: NA; j_call: TRBJ1-1; clone_size: NA; v_call: TRBV12-2; cdr3_aa: CASRLIENTEAFF; cdr3_nt: TGTGCAAGTCGCTTAATAGAGAACACTGAAGCTTTCTTT
d_call: TRBD1; j_call: TRBJ2-2; clone_size: NA; v_call: TRBV5-4; cdr3_aa: CASSLGQGDAGELFF; cdr3_nt: TGTGCCAGCTCCCTGGGGCAGGGGGATGCCGGGGAGCTGTTTTTT
d_call: TRBD2; j_call: TRBJ2-5; clone_size: NA; v_call: TRBV30; cdr3_aa: CAWSRGTSGGAQETQYF; cdr3_nt: TGTGCCTGGAGTCGAGGGACTAGCGGGGGGGCCCAGGAGACCCAGTACTTC
d_call: NA; j_call: TRBJ1-5; clone_size: few; v_call: TRBV9; cdr3_aa: CASSVAGGSNQPQHF; cdr3_nt: TGTGCCAGCAGCGTAGCCGGGGGGAGCAATCAGCCCCAGCATTTT
d_call: NA; j_call: TRBJ2-1; clone_size: NA; v_call: TRBV29-1; cdr3_aa: CSVAPLISYNEQFF; cdr3_nt: TGCAGCGTTGCCCCCCTAATTTCCTACAATGAGCAGTTCTTC
d_call: NA; j_call: TRBJ1-2; clone_size: NA; v_call: TRBV4-1; cdr3_aa: CASSPKSGTVANYGYTF; cdr3_nt: TGCGCCAGCAGCCCGAAAAGCGGGACGGTTGCTAACTATGGCTACACCTTC
d_call: TRBD1; j_call: TRBJ1-4; clone_size: NA; v_call: TRBV10-3; cdr3_aa: CAISGGDSKNEKLFF; cdr3_nt: TGTGCCATCAGTGGGGGGGACAGCAAGAATGAAAAACTGTTTTTT
d_call: TRBD1; j_call: TRBJ1-1; clone_size: NA; v_call: TRBV7-2; cdr3_aa: CATATGGIPEAFF; cdr3_nt: TGTGCCACCGCGACAGGGGGCATCCCTGAAGCTTTCTTT